What follows are 30 T cell receptor beta chains derived from one specimen sequenced in a study of T cell changes during pregnancy in multiple sclerosis. The protocol was immunoSEQ multiplex PCR, while the TCRdb copy is restricted to in-frame clones and leaves out a portion. The top ten clones hold roughly 0.7% of a sample with 70,000 or so clones, 91% of them seen once. Sequencing was performed on peripheral blood, taken in the third trimester of pregnancy. These TCRs come from a female donor in good health, enrolled as a control in a pregnancy study.

V is TRBV5-1 and J is TRBJ2-7; weak D call: TRBD2 (5 bases). This CDR3 spans 14 amino acids. Between the trimmed V and J ends, which lost 0 bases and 0 bases, there was a span of 7 bases. Germline V gene sequence: CDR1 SGHRS, CDR2 YFSETQ. This chain's CDR3 is CASSLGGNSYEQYF. In DNA form, the CDR3 reads TGCGCCAGCAGCTTGGGAGGGAACTCCTACGAGCAGTACTTC.

The chain recombines TRBV7-9 with TRBJ1-1, with D hard to call. V dropped 2 bases and J dropped 1 base, with 11 bases sitting between them. CDR1 is SEHNR and CDR2 is FQNEAQ in the germline V gene (reference sequence). CDR3 length equals 15 residues. The CDR3 region is CASSLLLQKNTEAFF. Written as DNA, the CDR3 is TGTGCCAGCAGCTTATTGTTGCAGAAGAACACTGAAGCTTTCTTT.

The chain uses TRBV5-1 and TRBJ2-5; 9 bases are a match to TRBD2. CDR3 length: 17 amino acids. Germline V gene data show CDR1 as SGHRS and CDR2 as YFSETQ. V was pared by 4 bases and J by 0 bases, with 10 bases of the junction left unmatched. The CDR3 sequence: CASSEASGTKYQETQYF. The CDR3 region has the DNA TGCGCCAGCAGCGAGGCTAGCGGGACGAAGTACCAAGAGACCCAGTACTTC.

The chain has TRBV11-2 and TRBJ1-2; D gene ambiguous. There are 13 residues in the CDR3. The V gene lost 8 bases and the J gene lost 4 bases, with 14 bases spanning the gap. Germline CDR1 is SGHAT and CDR2 is FQNNGV. The CDR3 region is CASAPGLAYGYTF. CDR3 nucleotide sequence: TGTGCCAGCGCGCCCGGACTGGCCTATGGCTACACCTTC.

With regard to this clone: At one end the junction does not follow the germline gene, possibly because of a read error. CDR3 nucleotide sequence: TGCATCACCCTTGCAGGGAAAAGTGAAGCTTTCTTT. Protein product: CITLAGKSEAFF. The chain employs TRBV6-6 and TRBJ1-1, with D maybe TRBD1 (5 bases). The germline gives CDR1 MNHNY, CDR2 SVGAGI (reference sequence). This CDR3 has 12 amino acids.

The J gene is TRBJ2-7, the V gene TRBV21-1; the table gives TRBD1 as D, unverified against the DNA. TRBV21-1 is assigned pseudogene status. The CDR3 length is 13 residues. Here the CDR3 reads CAIENRGLYEQYF. The CDR3 region has the DNA TGTGCCATTGAGAACAGGGGGCTGTACGAGCAGTACTTC.

The rearrangement links TRBV6-6 to TRBJ1-1, with a tentative D call TRBD1 (6 bases). Germline CDR1 MNHNY, CDR2 SVGAGI (reference sequence). Trimming cost V 6 bases and J 0 bases, with 8 bases left between them. The CDR3 has 13 amino acids. CDR3: CASSRTVNTEAFF. As DNA, the CDR3 is TGTGCCAGCAGCCGGACAGTGAACACTGAAGCTTTCTTT.

V gene TRBV9 combines with J gene TRBJ2-1, with D possibly TRBD2 on 7 matching bases. Deletions cut 4 bases from V and 8 bases from J, with 19 bases between. In germline, CDR1 is SGDLS, CDR2 YYNGEE. The CDR3 extends over 15 amino acids. CDR3 loop: CASSPRWGAGDEQFF. As DNA, the CDR3 is TGTGCCAGCAGCCCCAGATGGGGGGCGGGGGATGAGCAGTTCTTC.

V is TRBV10-3 and J is TRBJ1-2; D gene ambiguous. CDR1 is ENHRY, CDR2 SYGVKD, per germline. The CDR3 length is 13 residues. V dropped 5 bases and J dropped 3 bases, with 10 bases sitting between them. The CDR3 nucleotides read TGTGCCATCAGTCCGGACTTTCACTATGGCTACACCTTC. It is translated as CAISPDFHYGYTF.

This clone has only one observation. The rearrangement joins TRBV6-5 to TRBJ2-5, with TRBD2 identical over 11 bases. The length of the CDR3 is 16 residues. The germline V gene has CDR1 MNHEY and CDR2 SVGAGI. J gave up 1 base and V 2 bases, and 3 bases lay outside the gene matches. CDR3 protein: CASSYLLAGGQETQYF. CDR3 DNA sequence: TGTGCCAGCAGTTACCTTCTAGCGGGGGGCCAAGAGACCCAGTACTTC.

The chain combines TRBV6-6 with TRBJ2-1; 8 nucleotides line up with TRBD1. CDR1 is MNHNY and CDR2 is SVGAGI in the germline V gene (reference sequence). The length of the CDR3 is 15 residues. Trimming took 5 bases from V and 6 from J; bases not matched to a gene: 9. CDR3 sequence reads: CASSVRTGQSNEQFF. The DNA for the CDR3 is TGTGCCAGCAGTGTACGGACAGGGCAGTCCAATGAGCAGTTCTTC.

The CDR3 loop is CAGGRPNSPLHF. The CDR3 region has the DNA TGTGCGGGGGGACGGCCTAATTCACCCCTCCACTTT. The J gene is TRBJ1-6, the V gene TRBV28, with D tentatively TRBD1 (5 bases). Germline V gives CDR1 MDHEN, CDR2 SYDVKM. This CDR3 has 12 residues.

The chain joins TRBV28 to TRBJ1-2, with TRBD1 as a possible D gene (6 bases). CDR1 and CDR2 from the germline V gene are MDHEN and SYDVKM. The CDR3 runs to 12 residues. V shed 5 bases and J shed 5 bases, with 9 bases lying between them. The CDR3 DNA is TGTGCCAGCAGTAGACAGGTTTATGGCTACACCTTC. The encoded protein is CASSRQVYGYTF.

The V and J genes are TRBV10-1 and TRBJ2-5, with TRBD2 as a possible D gene (6 bases). This CDR3 is 12 amino acids long. V gave up 5 bases and J gave up 7 bases, with 11 bases separating them. Germline V CDR1 and CDR2: WNHNN, SYGVQD (reference sequence). CDR3 sequence (DNA): TGCGCCAGCAGTAGGGGAGGATGGACCCAGTACTTC. Translation: CASSRGGWTQYF.

J is TRBJ2-7 and V is TRBV10-2; 12 bases are shared with TRBD2. Germline CDR1 reads WSHSY; CDR2 reads SAAADI. The CDR3 is 15 amino acids. With 2 bases clipped from V and 4 bases from J, the junction kept 3 bases outside the gene matches. The CDR3 loop is CASSELAGGLYEQYF. In DNA, the CDR3 is TGCGCCAGCAGTGAGCTAGCGGGAGGGCTGTACGAGCAGTACTTC.

J is TRBJ2-3 and V is TRBV5-1; 9 nucleotides agree with TRBD1. Germline V lookup: CDR1 SGHRS, CDR2 YFSETQ. After removal of 2 bases from V and 2 bases from J, the junction contained 6 bases not matched to a gene. The CDR3 is made up of 16 amino acids. The CDR3 protein is CASSLPGQGFTDTQYF. The CDR3 DNA reads TGCGCCAGCAGCTTACCGGGACAGGGATTCACAGATACGCAGTATTTT.

The chain has TRBV18 and TRBJ2-1, with a weak D call TRBD2 (6 bases). Germline V gene lookup returns CDR1 KGHSH and CDR2 LQKENI. The germline V and J ends were trimmed by 3 bases and 7 bases, with 13 bases remaining between them. This CDR3 is 14 amino acids long. The CDR3 region has the DNA TGTGCCAGCTCACCCCCGACTAGTATAAATGAGCAGTTCTTC. This codes for CASSPPTSINEQFF.

The gene calls are TRBV7-2 and TRBJ1-2, with 7 bases lining up with TRBD1. Germline values: CDR1 SGHTA, CDR2 FQGNSA. The ends lost 1 base at V and 4 bases at J; junction bases unmatched: 0. This CDR3 has 13 residues. CDR3 nucleotides: TGTGCCAGCAGCTTAGACAGGGGCTATGGCTACACCTTC. It codes for CASSLDRGYGYTF.

The V gene is TRBV2, the J gene TRBJ1-5; D is ambiguous. The germline CDR1 and CDR2 sequences are SNHLY and FYNNEI. The V and J ends lost 5 bases and 0 bases respectively, with 20 bases between them. The CDR3 has 18 residues. CDR3 residues: CASSPSPVRHHSNQPQHF. The CDR3 DNA is TGTGCCAGCAGTCCAAGCCCGGTCAGACATCATAGCAATCAGCCCCAGCATTTT.

CDR3 sequence reads: CASRITRGTDEKLFF. In nucleotides, the CDR3 is TGTGCCAGTAGGATAACAAGGGGTACCGATGAAAAACTGTTTTTT. The V gene is TRBV19, the J gene TRBJ1-4, with D perhaps TRBD1 (5 bases). Trimming shortened V by 6 bases and J by 6 bases, and 17 bases separated the two germline ends. This CDR3 has 15 amino acids. Germline V gene sequence: CDR1 LNHDA, CDR2 SQIVND (reference sequence).

This sequence joins TRBV4-1 and TRBJ2-1; 7 nucleotides agree with TRBD2. Trimming at V came to 4 bases and at J to 4 bases, leaving 10 bases not matched to a gene. The CDR3 loop spans 16 amino acids. The germline gives CDR1 MGHRA, CDR2 YSYEKL. The CDR3 region has the DNA TGCGCCAGCAGCCCCCGATTGCCTAGCGGTTACAATGAGCAGTTCTTC. Protein: CASSPRLPSGYNEQFF.

V gene TRBV28 combines with J gene TRBJ2-7; D may be TRBD1 (6 bases). Between the trimmed V and J ends, which lost 3 bases and 2 bases, there was a span of 20 bases. Germline V lookup: CDR1 MDHEN, CDR2 SYDVKM. The CDR3 runs 17 residues. The CDR3 nucleotides read TGTGCCAGCAGTTTCTATCGGGTTAGGGCAGGGGCCTACGAGCAGTACTTC. This gives the protein CASSFYRVRAGAYEQYF.

This chain links TRBV18 with TRBJ1-1; 7 positions agree with TRBD1. There are 15 residues in the CDR3. The junction had 8 bases not matched to a gene; V was cut back by 5 bases and J by 2 bases. Germline-derived CDR1 and CDR2 are KGHSH and LQKENI. CDR3 in DNA: TGTGCCAGCTCAGGTTCCGGGACAGCAAACACTGAAGCTTTCTTT. Protein product: CASSGSGTANTEAFF.

The chain recombines TRBV11-1 with TRBJ2-5, with a weak D call TRBD1 (6 bases). CDR3 length: 13 amino acids. The ends were cut back, 5 bases at V and 5 bases at J, with 12 bases in the middle. Germline-derived CDR1 and CDR2 are SGHAT and FQDESV (reference sequence). CDR3 coding DNA: TGTGCCAGCAGCCACAGGGCCAGGGAGACCCAGTACTTC. This encodes CASSHRARETQYF.

The V gene is TRBV7-2, the J gene TRBJ2-7; the match to TRBD2 covers 9 bases. CDR3 length: 15 residues. V shed 1 base and J 3 bases; nucleotides not matched to a gene: 4. CDR1 is SGHTA, CDR2 FQGNSA, per germline. Here the CDR3 DNA reads TGTGCCAGCAGCTTAGACCTAGCGGGAAACTACGAGCAGTACTTC. It translates to CASSLDLAGNYEQYF. Full variable domain (remainder filled in from reference TRBV7-2 and TRBJ2-7): GAGVSQSPSNKVTEKGKDVELRCDPISGHTALYWYRQSLGQGLEFLIYFQGNSAPDKSGLPSDRFSAERTGGSVSTLTIQRTQQEDSAVYLCASSLDLAGNYEQYFGPGTRLTVT.

This clone was seen a single time. The gene calls are TRBV6-6 and TRBJ2-7, with TRBD2 matching 7 bases. The germline V gene encodes CDR1 MNHNY and CDR2 SVGAGI (reference sequence). V lost 5 bases, J lost 0 bases, and 4 bases stayed unmatched. This CDR3 contains 14 residues. DNA for the CDR3: TGTGCCAGCAGTGGGGGGGTGGGCTCCTACGAGCAGTACTTC. It yields the protein CASSGGVGSYEQYF.

This chain connects TRBV6-5 to TRBJ1-1; tentatively, D is TRBD1 (6 bases). Germline V CDR1 and CDR2: MNHEY, SVGAGI. V dropped 6 bases and J dropped 6 bases, with 14 bases sitting between them. This CDR3 is 13 amino acids long. CDR3 sequence: CASRLGGRAEAFF. The CDR3 nucleotides read TGTGCCAGCAGATTGGGGGGGCGGGCTGAAGCTTTCTTT.

The chain has TRBV18 and TRBJ2-3, with TRBD2 matching over 8 bases. The CDR3 contains 15 residues. V lost 2 bases to trimming and J lost 3 bases; unmatched junction nucleotides: 4. CDR1 is KGHSH, CDR2 LQKENI, per germline. The CDR3 nucleotides are TGTGCCAGCTCACCAGGGAGCGGGAGAACAGATACGCAGTATTTT. Its translation is CASSPGSGRTDTQYF.

The chain couples TRBV29-1 to TRBJ2-7; D remains unclear. Per germline, CDR1 SQVTM and CDR2 ANQGSEA. V gave up 2 bases and J gave up 1 base, with 12 bases separating them. This CDR3 has 14 amino acids. CDR3 loop: CSVESPSESYEQYF. CDR3 nucleotides: TGCAGCGTTGAAAGCCCGTCCGAATCCTACGAGCAGTACTTC.

The genes are TRBV6-5 and TRBJ2-2, with unresolved D. Trimming stripped 2 bases from V and 7 bases from J, with 11 bases between. The CDR3 spans 14 residues. The germline CDR1 and CDR2 sequences are MNHEY and SVGAGI. The CDR3 coding sequence is TGTGCCAGCAGTTACAGGCTAGTGGACGGGGAGCTGTTTTTT. The encoded protein is CASSYRLVDGELFF.